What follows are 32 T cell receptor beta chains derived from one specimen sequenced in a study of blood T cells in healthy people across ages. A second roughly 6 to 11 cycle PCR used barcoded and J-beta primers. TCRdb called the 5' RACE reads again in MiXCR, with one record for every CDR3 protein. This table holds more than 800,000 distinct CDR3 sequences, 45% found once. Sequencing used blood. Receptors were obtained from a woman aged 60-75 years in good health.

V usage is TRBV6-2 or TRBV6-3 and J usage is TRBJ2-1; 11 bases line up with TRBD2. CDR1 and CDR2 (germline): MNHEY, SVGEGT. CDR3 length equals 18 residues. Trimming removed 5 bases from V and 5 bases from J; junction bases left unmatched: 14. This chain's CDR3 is CASSQQAPGTSGNNEQFF. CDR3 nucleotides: TGTGCCAGCAGTCAACAGGCTCCCGGGACTAGCGGAAACAATGAGCAGTTCTTC.

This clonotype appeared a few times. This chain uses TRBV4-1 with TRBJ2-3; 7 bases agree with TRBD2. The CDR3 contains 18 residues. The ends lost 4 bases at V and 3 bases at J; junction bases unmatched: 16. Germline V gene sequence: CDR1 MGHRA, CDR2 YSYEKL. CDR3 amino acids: CASSLSGGGGAGTDTQYF. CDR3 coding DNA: TGCGCCAGCAGCCTCTCGGGGGGAGGTGGGGCAGGGACAGATACGCAGTATTTT.

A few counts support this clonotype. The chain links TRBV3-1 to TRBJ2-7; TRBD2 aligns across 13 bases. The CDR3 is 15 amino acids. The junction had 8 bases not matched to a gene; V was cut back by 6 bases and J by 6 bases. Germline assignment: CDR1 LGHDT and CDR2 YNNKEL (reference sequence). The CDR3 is CASRGRTSGSSEQYF. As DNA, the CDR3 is TGTGCCAGCAGGGGAAGGACTAGCGGGAGCTCCGAGCAGTACTTC.

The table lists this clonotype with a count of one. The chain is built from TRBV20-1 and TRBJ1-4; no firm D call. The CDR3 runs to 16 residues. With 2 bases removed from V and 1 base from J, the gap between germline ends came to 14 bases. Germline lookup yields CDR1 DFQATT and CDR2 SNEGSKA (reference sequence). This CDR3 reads CSARPPSGKTNEKLFF. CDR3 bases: TGCAGTGCTAGACCCCCCAGCGGGAAAACTAATGAAAAACTGTTTTTT.

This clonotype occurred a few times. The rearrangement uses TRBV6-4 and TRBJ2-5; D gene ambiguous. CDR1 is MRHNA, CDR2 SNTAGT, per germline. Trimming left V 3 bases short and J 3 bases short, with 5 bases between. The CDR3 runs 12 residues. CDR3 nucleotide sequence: TGTGCCAGCAGTGATAGAAAAGAGACCCAGTACTTC. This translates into CASSDRKETQYF.

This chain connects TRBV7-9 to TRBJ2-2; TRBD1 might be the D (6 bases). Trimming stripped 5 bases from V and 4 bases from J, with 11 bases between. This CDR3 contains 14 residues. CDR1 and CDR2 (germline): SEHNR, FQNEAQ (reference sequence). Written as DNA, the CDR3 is TGTGCCAGCAGCCAAGGACAGCCCACCGGGGAGCTGTTTTTT. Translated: CASSQGQPTGELFF.

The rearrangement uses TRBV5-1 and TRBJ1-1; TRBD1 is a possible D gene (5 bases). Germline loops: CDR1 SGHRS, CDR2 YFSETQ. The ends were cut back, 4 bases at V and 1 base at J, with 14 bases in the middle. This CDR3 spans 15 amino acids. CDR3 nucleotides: TGCGCCAGCAGCCCAGGGACTCGAACGAACACTGAAGCTTTCTTT. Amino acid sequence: CASSPGTRTNTEAFF.

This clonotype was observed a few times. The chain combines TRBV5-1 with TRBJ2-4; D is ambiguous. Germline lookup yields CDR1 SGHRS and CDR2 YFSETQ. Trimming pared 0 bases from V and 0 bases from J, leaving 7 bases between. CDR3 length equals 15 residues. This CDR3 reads CASSLGHLAKNIQYF. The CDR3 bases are TGCGCCAGCAGCTTGGGACACCTAGCCAAAAACATTCAGTACTTC.

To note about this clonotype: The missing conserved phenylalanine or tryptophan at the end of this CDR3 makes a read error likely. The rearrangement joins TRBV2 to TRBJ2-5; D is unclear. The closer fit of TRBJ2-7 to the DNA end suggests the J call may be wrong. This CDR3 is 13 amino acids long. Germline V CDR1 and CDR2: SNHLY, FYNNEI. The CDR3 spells CASSATVTYEQYL. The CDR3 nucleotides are TGTGCCAGCAGTGCAACAGTAACCTACGAGCAGTACTTA.

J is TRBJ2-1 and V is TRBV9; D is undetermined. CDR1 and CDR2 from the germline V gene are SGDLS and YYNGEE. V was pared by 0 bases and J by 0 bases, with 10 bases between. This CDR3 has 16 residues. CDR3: CASSVDPASSYNEQFF. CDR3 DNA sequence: TGTGCCAGCAGCGTAGACCCGGCGAGCTCCTACAATGAGCAGTTCTTC. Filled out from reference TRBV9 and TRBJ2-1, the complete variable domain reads DSGVTQTPKHLITATGQRVTLRCSPRSGDLSVYWYQQSLDQGLQFLIQYYNGEERAKGNILERFSAQQFPDLHSELNLSSLELGDSALYFCASSVDPASSYNEQFFGPGTRLTVL.

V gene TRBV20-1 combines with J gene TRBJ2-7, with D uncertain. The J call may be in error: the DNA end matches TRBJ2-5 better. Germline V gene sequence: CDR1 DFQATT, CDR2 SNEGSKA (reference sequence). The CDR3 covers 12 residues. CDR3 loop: CSAREPKETQYF. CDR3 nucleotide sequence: TGCAGTGCTAGAGAACCAAAAGAGACCCAGTACTTC.

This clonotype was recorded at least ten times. The CDR3 spells CASSRGTSDGDTQYF. The CDR3 DNA sequence: TGCGCCAGCAGCCGCGGGACTAGCGATGGAGATACGCAGTATTTT. The V gene is TRBV4-3, the J gene TRBJ2-3; 10 bases align to TRBD2. The CDR3 length is 15 residues. Germline CDR1 LGHNA, CDR2 YSLEER. J gave up 5 bases and V 4 bases, and 6 bases lay outside the gene matches.

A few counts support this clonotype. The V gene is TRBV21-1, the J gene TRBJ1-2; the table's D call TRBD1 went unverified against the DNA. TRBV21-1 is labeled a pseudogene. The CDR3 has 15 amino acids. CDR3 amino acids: CATRPVDRIIYGYTF. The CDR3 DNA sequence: TGTGCCACCCGCCCTGTGGACAGGATCATCTATGGCTACACCTTC.

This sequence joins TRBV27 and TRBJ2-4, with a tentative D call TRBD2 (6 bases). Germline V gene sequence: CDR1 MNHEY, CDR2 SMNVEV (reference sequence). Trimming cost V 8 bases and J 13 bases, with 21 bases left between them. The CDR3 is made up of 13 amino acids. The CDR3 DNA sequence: TGTGCCAGCGCGCGACTAGTAGGTACTGAGCAGTACTTC. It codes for CASARLVGTEQYF.

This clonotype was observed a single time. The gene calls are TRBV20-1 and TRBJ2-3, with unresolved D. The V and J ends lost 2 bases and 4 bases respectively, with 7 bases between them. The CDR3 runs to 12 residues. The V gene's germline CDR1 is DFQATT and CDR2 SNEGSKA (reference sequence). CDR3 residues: CSARNDADTQYF. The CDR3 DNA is TGCAGTGCTAGAAACGACGCAGATACGCAGTATTTT.

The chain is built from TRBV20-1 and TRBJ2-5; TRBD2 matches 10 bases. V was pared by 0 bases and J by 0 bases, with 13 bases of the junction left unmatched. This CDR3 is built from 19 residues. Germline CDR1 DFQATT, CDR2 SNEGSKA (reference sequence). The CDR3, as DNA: TGCAGTGCTAGAGATTGGCTAGCGGGAGCAGGAGAGAACCAAGAGACCCAGTACTTC. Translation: CSARDWLAGAGENQETQYF.

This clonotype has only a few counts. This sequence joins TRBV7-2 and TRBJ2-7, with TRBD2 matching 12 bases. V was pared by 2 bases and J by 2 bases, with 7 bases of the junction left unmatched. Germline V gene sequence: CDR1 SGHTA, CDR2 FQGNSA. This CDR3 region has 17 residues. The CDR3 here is CASSLFLLAGGAYEQYF. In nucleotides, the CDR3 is TGTGCCAGCAGCTTATTTTTACTAGCGGGAGGCGCCTACGAGCAGTACTTC.

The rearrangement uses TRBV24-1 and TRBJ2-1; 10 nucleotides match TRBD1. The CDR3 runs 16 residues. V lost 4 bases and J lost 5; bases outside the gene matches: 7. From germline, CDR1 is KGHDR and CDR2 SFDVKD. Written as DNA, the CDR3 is TGTGCCACCAGTGAGGCTGACAGGGGGCGGAACAATGAGCAGTTCTTC. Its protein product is CATSEADRGRNNEQFF.

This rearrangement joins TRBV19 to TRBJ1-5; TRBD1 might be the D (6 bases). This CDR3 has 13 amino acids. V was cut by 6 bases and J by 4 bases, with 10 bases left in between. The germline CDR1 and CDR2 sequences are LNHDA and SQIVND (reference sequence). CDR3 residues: CASRSQGNQPQHF. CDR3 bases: TGTGCCAGTAGGAGCCAGGGGAATCAGCCCCAGCATTTT.

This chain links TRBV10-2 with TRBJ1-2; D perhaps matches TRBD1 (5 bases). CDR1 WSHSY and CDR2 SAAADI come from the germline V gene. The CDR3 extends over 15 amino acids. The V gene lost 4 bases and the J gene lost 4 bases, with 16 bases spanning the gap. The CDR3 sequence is CASSGTGGFGYGYTF. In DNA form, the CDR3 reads TGCGCCAGCAGTGGGACTGGGGGATTCGGCTATGGCTACACCTTC.

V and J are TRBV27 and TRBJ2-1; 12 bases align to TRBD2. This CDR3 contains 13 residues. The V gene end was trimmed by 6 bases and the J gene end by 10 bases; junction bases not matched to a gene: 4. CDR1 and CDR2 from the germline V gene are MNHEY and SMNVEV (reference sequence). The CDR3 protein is CASRLAGGKEQFF. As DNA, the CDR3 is TGTGCCAGCAGACTAGCGGGAGGAAAAGAGCAGTTCTTC.

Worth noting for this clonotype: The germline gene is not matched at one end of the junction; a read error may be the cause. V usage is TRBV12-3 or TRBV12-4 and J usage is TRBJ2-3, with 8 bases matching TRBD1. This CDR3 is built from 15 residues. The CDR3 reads CASSHATGAADTQYF. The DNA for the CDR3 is TGTGCCAGCAGCCATGCGACAGGGGCGGCAGATACGCAATATTTT.

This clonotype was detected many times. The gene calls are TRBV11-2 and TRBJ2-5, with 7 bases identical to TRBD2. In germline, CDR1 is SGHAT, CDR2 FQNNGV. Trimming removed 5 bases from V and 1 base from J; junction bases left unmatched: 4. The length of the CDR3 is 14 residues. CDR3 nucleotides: TGTGCCAGCAGCCCTACTAGCGTCCAAGAGACCCAGTACTTC. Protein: CASSPTSVQETQYF.

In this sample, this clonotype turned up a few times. The CDR3 loop is CASSQDSIPKGTEQFF. CDR3 nucleotides: TGCGCCAGCAGCCAAGACTCCATCCCCAAAGGCACTGAGCAGTTCTTC. The chain is built from TRBV4-1 and TRBJ2-1; D not certain. Trimming cost V 0 bases and J 9 bases, with 18 bases left between them. CDR1 and CDR2 from the germline V gene are MGHRA and YSYEKL. This CDR3 region has 16 residues.

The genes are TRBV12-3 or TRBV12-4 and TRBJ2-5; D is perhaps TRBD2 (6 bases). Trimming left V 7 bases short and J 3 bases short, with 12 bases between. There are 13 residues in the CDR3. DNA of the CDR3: TGTGCCAGCACCACTTGGGGGGAAGAGACCCAGTACTTC. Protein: CASTTWGEETQYF.

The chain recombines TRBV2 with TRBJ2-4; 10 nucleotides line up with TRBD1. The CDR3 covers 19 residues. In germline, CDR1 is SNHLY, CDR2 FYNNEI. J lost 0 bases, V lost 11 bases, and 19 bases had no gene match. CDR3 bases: TGTGCCGGCGGGGAGAGACAGGGGGCTTACGAATTAGCCAAAAACATTCAGTACTTC. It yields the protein CAGGERQGAYELAKNIQYF.

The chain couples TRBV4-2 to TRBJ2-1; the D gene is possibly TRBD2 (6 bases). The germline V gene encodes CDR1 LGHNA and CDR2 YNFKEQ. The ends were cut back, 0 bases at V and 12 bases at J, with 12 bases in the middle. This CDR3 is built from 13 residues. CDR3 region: CASSQDSAGMQFF. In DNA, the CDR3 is TGTGCCAGCAGCCAAGATTCGGCGGGGATGCAGTTCTTC.

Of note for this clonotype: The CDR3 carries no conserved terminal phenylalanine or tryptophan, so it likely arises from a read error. The CDR3 DNA sequence: TGCAGTGCCGCCGGGACAGCGAACACCGGGGAGCTGTTTTCT. The encoded protein is CSAAGTANTGELFS. The chain combines TRBV20-1 with TRBJ2-2, with TRBD1 identical over 7 bases. The germline CDR1 and CDR2 sequences are DFQATT and SNEGSKA (reference sequence). Trimming cost V 6 bases and J 0 bases; bases outside gene matches: 4. The CDR3 contains 14 residues.

This CDR3 is CASSWEVGTNEQFF. The CDR3 nucleotides read TGTGCCAGCAGCTGGGAGGTCGGTACGAATGAGCAGTTCTTC. This chain uses TRBV7-6 with TRBJ2-1; D is perhaps TRBD2 (6 bases). The length of the CDR3 is 14 residues. Between the trimmed V and J ends, which lost 4 bases and 7 bases, there was a span of 14 bases. The germline gives CDR1 SGHVS, CDR2 FNYEAQ.

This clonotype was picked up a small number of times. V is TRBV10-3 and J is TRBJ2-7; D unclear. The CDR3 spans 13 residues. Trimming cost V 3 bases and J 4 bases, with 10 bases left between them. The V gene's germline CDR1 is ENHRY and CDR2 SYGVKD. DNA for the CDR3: TGTGCCATCAGTGAAGGGCAGATTTACGAGCAGTACTTC. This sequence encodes CAISEGQIYEQYF.

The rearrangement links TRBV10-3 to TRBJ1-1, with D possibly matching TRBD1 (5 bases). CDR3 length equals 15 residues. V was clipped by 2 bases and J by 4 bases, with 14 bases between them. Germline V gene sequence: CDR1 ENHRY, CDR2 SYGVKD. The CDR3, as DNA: TGTGCCATCAGTGAGGAGGGGCAACGGACCACTGAAGCTTTCTTT. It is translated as CAISEEGQRTTEAFF.

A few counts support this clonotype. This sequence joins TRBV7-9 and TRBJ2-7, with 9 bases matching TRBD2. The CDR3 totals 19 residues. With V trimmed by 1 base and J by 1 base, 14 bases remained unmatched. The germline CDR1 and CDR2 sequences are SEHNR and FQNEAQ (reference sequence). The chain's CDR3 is CASSLGGTSSLPRSYEQYF. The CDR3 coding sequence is TGTGCCAGCAGCTTAGGGGGGACTAGCTCCCTCCCGAGGTCCTACGAGCAGTACTTC.